A single sample is the source of the 4 T cell receptor beta chains below, sequenced in a study of high-grade serous ovarian cancer treatment subgroups. Tumor tissue was taken before any definitive surgery or chemotherapy was given. Using immunoSEQ multiplex PCR, the repertoire was profiled, and TCRdb retains in-frame clones only, with some absent. The profile covers 5,500 to 6,500 clones, with about 85% appearing a single time and approximately 6.1% taken by the ten largest. What was sequenced was tumor tissue. The receptors shown here come from a human donor with high-grade serous ovarian cancer.

The chain uses TRBV18 and TRBJ1-1, with 9 bases matching TRBD1. Germline assignment: CDR1 KGHSH and CDR2 LQKENI. V trimming: 6 bases; J trimming: 4 bases; junction bases outside the gene matches: 6. The CDR3 runs to 14 residues. The CDR3 here is CASSTTGGSTEAFF. The CDR3 DNA follows: TGTGCCAGCTCCACGACAGGGGGTTCCACTGAAGCTTTCTTT.

This chain links TRBV2 with TRBJ1-1; TRBD1 might be the D (5 bases). Germline loops: CDR1 SNHLY, CDR2 FYNNEI. V lost 8 bases, J lost 1 base, and 14 bases lay in between. The CDR3 loop spans 14 amino acids. CDR3 nucleotide sequence: TGTGCCAGCGACCGACAGCGAGCGAACACTGAAGCTTTCTTT. It translates to CASDRQRANTEAFF.

The chain links TRBV19 to TRBJ1-1; the D is unclear. V shed 7 bases and J shed 3 bases, with 6 bases lying between them. The CDR3 covers 11 residues. CDR1 is LNHDA, CDR2 SQIVND, per germline (reference sequence). The DNA of the CDR3 is TGTGCCAGTAAGGACTACACTGAAGCTTTCTTT. Translated, it gives CASKDYTEAFF. The full variable domain, with the rest looked up from reference TRBV19 and TRBJ1-1, is DGGITQSPKYLFRKEGQNVTLSCEQNLNHDAMYWYRQDPGQGLRLIYYSQIVNDFQKGDIAEGYSVSREKKESFPLTVTSAQKNPTAFYLCASKDYTEAFFGQGTRLTVV.

The chain carries TRBV12-5 and TRBJ2-7, with 10 bases that match TRBD1. Germline V CDR1 and CDR2: LGHNT, FRNRAP. V gave up 7 bases and J gave up 2 bases; unmatched junction bases: 8. The CDR3 is 15 amino acids. The CDR3, as DNA: TGTGCTAGTGCCTTGGGACAGGGGTATCCCTACGAGCAGTACTTC. Protein product: CASALGQGYPYEQYF. Based on the CDR3 plus reference TRBV12-5 and TRBJ2-7, the full variable domain is DARVTQTPRHKVTEMGQEVTMRCQPILGHNTVFWYRQTMMQGLELLAYFRNRAPLDDSGMPKDRFSAEMPDATLATLKIQPSEPRDSAVYFCASALGQGYPYEQYFGPGTRLTVT.